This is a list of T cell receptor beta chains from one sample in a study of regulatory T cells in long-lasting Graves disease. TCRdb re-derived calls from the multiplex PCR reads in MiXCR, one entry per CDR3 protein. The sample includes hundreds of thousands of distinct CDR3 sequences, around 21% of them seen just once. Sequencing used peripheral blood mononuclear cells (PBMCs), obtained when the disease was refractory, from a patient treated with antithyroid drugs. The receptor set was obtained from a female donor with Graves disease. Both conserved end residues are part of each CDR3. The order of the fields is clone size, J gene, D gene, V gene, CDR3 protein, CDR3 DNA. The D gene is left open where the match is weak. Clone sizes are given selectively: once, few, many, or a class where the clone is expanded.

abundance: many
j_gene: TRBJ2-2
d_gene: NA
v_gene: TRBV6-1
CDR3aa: CASSLRTDALGAGELFF
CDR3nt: TGTGCCAGCAGTCTCCGGACTGATGCTCTTGGGGCCGGGGAGCTGTTTTTT

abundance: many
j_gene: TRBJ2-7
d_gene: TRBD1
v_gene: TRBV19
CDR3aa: CASSIGTAYEQYF
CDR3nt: TGTGCCAGTAGTATTGGGACAGCCTACGAGCAGTACTTC

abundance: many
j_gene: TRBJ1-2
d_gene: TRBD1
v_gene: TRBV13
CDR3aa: CASSAKPGTVANYGYTF
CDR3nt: TGTGCCAGCAGCGCTAAACCCGGGACAGTGGCTAACTATGGCTACACCTTC

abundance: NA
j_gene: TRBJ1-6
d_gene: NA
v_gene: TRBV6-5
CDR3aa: CASSYMPGGHPLSNSPLHF
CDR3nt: TGTGCCAGCAGTTATATGCCCGGGGGCCATCCCCTATCGAATTCACCCCTCCACTTT

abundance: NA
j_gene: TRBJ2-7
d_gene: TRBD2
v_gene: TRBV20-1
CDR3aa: CSASNRDYLYEQYF
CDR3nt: TGCAGTGCTTCAAACCGGGACTACCTTTACGAGCAGTACTTC

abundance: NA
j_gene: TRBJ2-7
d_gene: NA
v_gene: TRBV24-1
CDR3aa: CATSDWKEQYF
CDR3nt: TGTGCCACCAGTGATTGGAAAGAGCAGTACTTC

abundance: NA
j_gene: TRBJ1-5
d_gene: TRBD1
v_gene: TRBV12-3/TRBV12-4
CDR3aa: CASSLNGQAQHF
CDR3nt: TGTGCCAGCAGCCTCAATGGACAGGCCCAGCATTTT

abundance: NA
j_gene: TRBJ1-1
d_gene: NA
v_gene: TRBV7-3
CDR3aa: CASSLEGGMDTEAFF
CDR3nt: TGTGCCAGCAGCTTAGAGGGAGGGATGGACACTGAAGCTTTCTTT

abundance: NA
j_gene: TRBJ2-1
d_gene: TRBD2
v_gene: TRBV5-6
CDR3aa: CASSFQKRGVYNEQFF
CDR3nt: TGTGCCAGCAGCTTTCAAAAGCGGGGGGTCTACAATGAGCAGTTCTTC

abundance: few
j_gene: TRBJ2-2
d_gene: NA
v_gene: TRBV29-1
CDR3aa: CSTSGGGRTGELFF
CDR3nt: TGCAGCACCTCGGGAGGGGGCCGAACCGGGGAGCTGTTTTTT

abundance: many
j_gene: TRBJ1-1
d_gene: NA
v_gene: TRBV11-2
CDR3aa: CTSSSLRAAMNTEAFF
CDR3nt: TGTACCAGCAGCTCGCTGAGGGCAGCGATGAACACTGAAGCTTTCTTT